This T cell receptor (beta chain) came from a study of vaccination and CD4 T cells after COVID-19. A remark on this clonotype: What it binds is not known.

Treatment noted: roughly 10-day PBMC culture with coronavirus spike peptide pools or control peptides (ViraFEST assay). CDR3 size: 14 residues. V was cut by 0 bases and J by 3 bases, with 10 bases left in between. Looked up from germline, CDR1 is SGHRS and CDR2 is YFSETQ. Study-level points and caveats: In convalescent patients, 304 of 307 vaccine-specific clones were mono-reactive for SARS-CoV-2 spike. Among convalescent patients, a median roughly 90% of reactive clones emerged only after vaccination.

The Oncomine TCR Beta short-read assay sequenced DNA from cultured CD4+ T cells. TCRdb independently ran MiXCR on the PCR reads; one entry per CDR3 protein. The repertoire consists of 25,000 to 30,000 distinct CDR3 sequences, with 40% to 55% occurring once and the leading ten covering 25% to 30%. The chain recombines TRBV5-1 with TRBJ2-7, with D maybe TRBD1 (5 bases). The origin of this receptor is a human donor who received a COVID-19 vaccine. This sample comprised CD4+ T cells from blood, cultured in vitro, obtained before SARS-CoV-2 vaccination. CDR3 loop: CASSLEPGNYEQYF. The CDR3, as DNA: TGCGCCAGCAGCTTGGAACCAGGGAACTACGAGCAGTACTTC.